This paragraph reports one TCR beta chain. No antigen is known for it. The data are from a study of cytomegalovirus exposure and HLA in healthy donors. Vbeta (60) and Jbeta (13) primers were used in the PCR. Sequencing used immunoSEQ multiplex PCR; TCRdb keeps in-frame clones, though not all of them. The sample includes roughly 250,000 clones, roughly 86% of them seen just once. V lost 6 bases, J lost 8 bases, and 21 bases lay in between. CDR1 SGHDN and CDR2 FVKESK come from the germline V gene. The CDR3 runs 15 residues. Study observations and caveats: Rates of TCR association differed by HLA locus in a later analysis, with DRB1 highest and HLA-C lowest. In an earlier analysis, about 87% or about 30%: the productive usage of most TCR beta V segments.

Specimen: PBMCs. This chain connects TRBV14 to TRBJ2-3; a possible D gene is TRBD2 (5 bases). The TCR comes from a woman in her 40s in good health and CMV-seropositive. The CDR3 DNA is TGTGCCAGCAGAGCCGGCGCTAGCCCCACGGGTACGCAGTATTTT. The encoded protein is CASRAGASPTGTQYF.